This entry lists 29 T cell receptor beta chains sequenced from one sample in a study of cytomegalovirus exposure and HLA in healthy donors. PCR used 60 Vbeta primers and 13 Jbeta primers. Measured with immunoSEQ multiplex PCR; TCRdb has only the in-frame clones, and not every one. The sample holds 130,000 to 150,000 clones, around 77% seen once. Sequencing was carried out using PBMCs. These TCRs come from a woman aged 40 to 49 in good health and CMV-seropositive.

The rearrangement links TRBV5-4 to TRBJ2-2; no definite D call. V lost 1 base, J lost 1 base, and 5 bases lay in between. The CDR3 extends over 14 amino acids. Looked up from germline, CDR1 is SGHNT and CDR2 is YYREEE (reference sequence). The CDR3 reads CASSLSWNTGELFF. DNA for the CDR3: TGTGCCAGCAGCTTGTCGTGGAACACCGGGGAGCTGTTTTTT.

V and J are TRBV2 and TRBJ2-7, with D perhaps matching TRBD1 (6 bases). In germline, CDR1 is SNHLY, CDR2 FYNNEI. With 9 bases removed from V and 5 bases from J, the gap between germline ends came to 14 bases. CDR3 length equals 12 residues. The CDR3 sequence is CASHLGGNEQYF. Written as DNA, the CDR3 is TGTGCCAGTCATCTAGGGGGTAACGAGCAGTACTTC.

The sample holds a few counts of this clone. The CDR3 region is CASSGQGTHEQYF. CDR3 sequence (DNA): TGTGCCAGCAGTGGACAGGGCACCCACGAGCAGTACTTC. The rearrangement uses TRBV28 and TRBJ2-5; 8 bases line up with TRBD1. The J call may be faulty, since TRBJ2-7 better matches the DNA end. The germline gives CDR1 MDHEN, CDR2 SYDVKM. The CDR3 has 13 residues.

The rearrangement uses TRBV11-2 and TRBJ2-5; D not certain. Judging by the DNA end, TRBJ2-7 fits better; the J call may be wrong. The CDR3 sequence is 16 residues long. Germline V lookup: CDR1 SGHAT, CDR2 FQNNGV. The CDR3 coding sequence is TGTGCCAGCAGCCTAACCACCTACAGCCACTCCTACGAGCAGTACTTC. It encodes CASSLTTYSHSYEQYF.

The chain recombines TRBV15 with TRBJ1-3; 9 nucleotides line up with TRBD1. V trimming: 0 bases; J trimming: 2 bases; junction bases outside the gene matches: 5. The CDR3 totals 17 residues. Looked up from germline, CDR1 is LNHNV and CDR2 is YYDKDF (reference sequence). CDR3 in amino acids: CATSRDFNRGPGNTIYF. The DNA of the CDR3 is TGTGCCACCAGCAGAGATTTTAACAGGGGGCCTGGAAACACCATATATTTT.

The chain joins TRBV7-9 to TRBJ2-7; a weak D match, TRBD1 (6 bases). Germline V gene data show CDR1 as SEHNR and CDR2 as FQNEAQ (reference sequence). Trimming pared 4 bases from V and 5 bases from J, leaving 27 bases between. The CDR3 extends over 18 amino acids. This chain's CDR3 is CASSWGKQGPLGTDEQYF. In DNA form, the CDR3 reads TGTGCCAGCAGCTGGGGGAAACAGGGCCCTCTGGGAACGGACGAGCAGTACTTC.

This chain joins TRBV5-4 and TRBJ2-5; 8 bases line up with TRBD1. Germline-derived CDR1 and CDR2 are SGHNT and YYREEE (reference sequence). J lost 2 bases, V lost 9 bases, and 6 bases had no gene match. This CDR3 is built from 13 residues. The CDR3 sequence: CAIGQGIQETQYF. CDR3 DNA: TGTGCCATAGGACAGGGCATACAAGAGACCCAGTACTTC.

The rearrangement links TRBV6-6 to TRBJ1-1; possibly TRBD1 for D (6 bases). The length of the CDR3 is 14 residues. Between the trimmed V and J ends, which lost 4 bases and 1 base, there was a span of 10 bases. The germline V gene encodes CDR1 MNHNY and CDR2 SVGAGI (reference sequence). Written as DNA, the CDR3 is TGTGCCAGCAGTTCCCGGACAGCGAACACTGAAGCTTTCTTT. Translating it yields CASSSRTANTEAFF.

This clone has a single count. V is TRBV2 and J is TRBJ2-1; 8 bases are shared with TRBD1. The CDR3 extends over 12 amino acids. V shed 6 bases, J shed 15 bases, and the junction held 10 bases outside the gene matches. In germline, CDR1 is SNHLY, CDR2 FYNNEI. CDR3 sequence reads: CASRGQAPRGFF. In nucleotides, the CDR3 is TGTGCCAGCAGGGGACAGGCCCCCCGGGGGTTCTTC.

CDR3 in amino acids: CATRMTLGLGEQYF. The CDR3 coding sequence is TGTGCCACCAGAATGACGCTTGGACTGGGGGAGCAGTACTTC. The chain links TRBV15 to TRBJ2-7, with a tentative D call TRBD2 (5 bases). The germline V gene has CDR1 LNHNV and CDR2 YYDKDF (reference sequence). V dropped 6 bases and J dropped 7 bases, with 19 bases sitting between them. CDR3 length: 14 residues.

The CDR3 nucleotides read TGTGCCAGCAGCTTTGGGGGACAGTTATACAATGAGCAGTTCTTC. As protein: CASSFGGQLYNEQFF. This chain joins TRBV5-4 and TRBJ2-1; 7 bases are shared with TRBD1. Looked up from germline, CDR1 is SGHNT and CDR2 is YYREEE (reference sequence). CDR3 size: 15 residues. The trim removed 2 bases at V and 4 bases at J, leaving 6 bases unmatched.

V and J are TRBV2 and TRBJ2-1; 7 positions agree with TRBD1. This CDR3 region has 14 residues. Germline assignment: CDR1 SNHLY and CDR2 FYNNEI. The trim removed 7 bases at V and 7 bases at J, leaving 10 bases unmatched. The CDR3 here is CASTAGTAINEQFF. The CDR3 nucleotides are TGTGCCAGCACAGCCGGGACAGCAATAAATGAGCAGTTCTTC.

The chain links TRBV19 to TRBJ2-7; perhaps TRBD2 as D (6 bases). Germline V gene lookup returns CDR1 LNHDA and CDR2 SQIVND (reference sequence). V lost 1 base, J lost 2 bases, and 9 bases lay in between. The CDR3 totals 14 residues. This CDR3 is CASSIAAGPYEQYF. In nucleotides, the CDR3 is TGTGCCAGTAGTATAGCAGCGGGCCCCTACGAGCAGTACTTC.

The chain employs TRBV7-3 and TRBJ1-1; D remains ambiguous. Trimming removed 2 bases at V and 1 base at J, with 5 bases between. Germline V gives CDR1 SGHTA, CDR2 FQGTGA. The CDR3 totals 13 residues. The CDR3: CASSLVGNTEAFF. CDR3 sequence (DNA): TGTGCCAGCAGCTTAGTCGGGAACACTGAAGCTTTCTTT. The complete variable domain, with remaining parts taken from reference TRBV7-3 and TRBJ1-1, reads GAGVSQTPSNKVTEKGKYVELRCDPISGHTALYWYRQSLGQGPEFLIYFQGTGAADDSGLPNDRFFAVRPEGSVSTLKIQRTERGDSAVYLCASSLVGNTEAFFGQGTRLTVV.

The rearrangement links TRBV5-1 to TRBJ2-7, with 9 nucleotides matching TRBD2. V was clipped by 5 bases and J by 0 bases; unmatched bases: 3. Germline values: CDR1 SGHRS, CDR2 YFSETQ. CDR3 length: 14 residues. The CDR3 sequence: CASRLAGASYEQYF. Written as DNA, the CDR3 is TGCGCCAGCAGGTTAGCGGGGGCCTCCTACGAGCAGTACTTC.

CDR3 protein: CASSDDLYNEKLFF. The CDR3 DNA reads TGCGCCAGCAGTGATGACTTATACAATGAAAAACTGTTTTTT. The chain links TRBV10-2 to TRBJ1-4, with unresolved D. The germline CDR1 and CDR2 sequences are WSHSY and SAAADI. The CDR3 consists of 14 residues. V was clipped by 3 bases and J by 5 bases, with 10 bases between them.

The chain is built from TRBV6-1 and TRBJ1-5; no clear D. This CDR3 contains 14 residues. CDR1 and CDR2 from the germline V gene are MNHNS and SASEGT. With 1 base removed from V and 6 bases from J, the gap between germline ends came to 10 bases. The CDR3 coding sequence is TGTGCCAGCAGTGAAGAAAGAGCAGGTCAGCCCCAGCATTTT. Its translation is CASSEERAGQPQHF.

The table lists this clone with a few counts. J is TRBJ1-2 and V is TRBV6-5, with D unclear. With 5 bases removed from V and 8 bases from J, the gap between germline ends came to 15 bases. The germline V gene has CDR1 MNHEY and CDR2 SVGAGI. The CDR3 consists of 13 residues. CDR3 in DNA: TGTGCCAGCAGTGAATCCCGAGTCGGGGGCTACACCTTC. Amino acids: CASSESRVGGYTF.

The chain joins TRBV18 to TRBJ1-1; the match to TRBD1 covers 9 bases. V gave up 0 bases and J gave up 1 base; unmatched junction bases: 12. Germline CDR1 and CDR2: KGHSH and LQKENI. This CDR3 contains 19 residues. The CDR3, as DNA: TGTGCCAGCTCACCACCCCGCGGTACAGGGGGCGAGGGGAACACTGAAGCTTTCTTT. Translating gives CASSPPRGTGGEGNTEAFF. Full variable domain (remainder filled in from reference TRBV18 and TRBJ1-1): NAGVMQNPRHLVRRRGQEARLRCSPMKGHSHVYWYRQLPEEGLKFMVYLQKENIIDESGMPKERFSAEFPKEGPSILRIQQVVRGDSAAYFCASSPPRGTGGEGNTEAFFGQGTRLTVV.

Worth noting for this clone: Other DNA sequences from this sample encode an identical CDR3 as well. As DNA, the CDR3 is TGTGCCAGCAGCCCAGGACAGGGCGATAATGAAAAACTGTTTTTT. This gives the protein CASSPGQGDNEKLFF. The genes are TRBV9 and TRBJ1-4; 8 bases line up with TRBD1. The CDR3 has 15 residues. J gave up 4 bases and V 4 bases, and 6 bases lay outside the gene matches. Germline CDR1 and CDR2: SGDLS and YYNGEE.

This chain connects TRBV27 to TRBJ1-1; D is unresolved. Germline assignment: CDR1 MNHEY and CDR2 SMNVEV (reference sequence). CDR3 length: 13 amino acids. Trimming took off 6 bases at V and 3 bases at J, with 11 bases between the two ends. The CDR3 DNA reads TGTGCCAGCAGGCCCAGAGCGTACACTGAAGCTTTCTTT. It translates to CASRPRAYTEAFF.

The CDR3 DNA reads as TGTGCCAGCAGGAATGGGCAGGGAATTGGAGAGACCCAGTACTTC. Translated: CASRNGQGIGETQYF. The rearrangement joins TRBV6-1 to TRBJ2-5; D perhaps matches TRBD1 (5 bases). V was trimmed by 6 bases and J by 4 bases, leaving 18 bases between them. The CDR3 has 15 amino acids. Germline CDR1 and CDR2: MNHNS and SASEGT.

The chain uses TRBV13 and TRBJ1-1; D is undetermined. The germline V gene encodes CDR1 PRHDT and CDR2 FYEKMQ (reference sequence). V was trimmed by 7 bases and J by 1 base, leaving 13 bases between them. This CDR3 contains 14 residues. The CDR3 DNA reads TGTGCCAGCATCCTATCCCACCAGAACACTGAAGCTTTCTTT. It encodes CASILSHQNTEAFF. Drawing the rest from reference TRBV13 and TRBJ1-1, the complete variable domain is AAGVIQSPRHLIKEKRETATLKCYPIPRHDTVYWYQQGPGQDPQFLISFYEKMQSDKGSIPDRFSAQQFSDYHSELNMSSLELGDSALYFCASILSHQNTEAFFGQGTRLTVV.

V and J are TRBV7-9 and TRBJ2-5, with TRBD2 identical over 8 bases. Looked up from germline, CDR1 is SEHNR and CDR2 is FQNEAQ (reference sequence). V shed 5 bases, J shed 0 bases, and the junction held 14 bases outside the gene matches. The CDR3 has 18 residues. CDR3 residues: CASSPSAGLAMYQETQYF. The CDR3 bases are TGTGCCAGCAGCCCCTCTGCTGGACTAGCCATGTACCAAGAGACCCAGTACTTC.

The rearrangement links TRBV11-3 to TRBJ2-3, with D uncertain. This CDR3 has 13 residues. Germline V CDR1 and CDR2: SGHNT, YENEEA. Deletions cut 0 bases from V and 4 bases from J, with 5 bases between. This CDR3 reads CASSLDTPDTQYF. CDR3 sequence (DNA): TGTGCCAGCAGCTTAGACACTCCAGATACGCAGTATTTT.

The chain recombines TRBV9 with TRBJ1-6, with D uncertain. The CDR3 is 17 residues long. Per germline, CDR1 SGDLS and CDR2 YYNGEE. V lost 4 bases, J lost 2 bases, and 16 bases lay in between. For the CDR3, the DNA is TGTGCCAGCAGCCCGAGGCCCGAAAACGCCTATAATTCACCCCTCCACTTT. The encoded protein is CASSPRPENAYNSPLHF.

The chain combines TRBV4-1 with TRBJ2-1, with 11 bases matching TRBD2. With 3 bases clipped from V and 7 bases from J, the junction kept 8 bases outside the gene matches. The CDR3 is 16 residues long. The germline V gene encodes CDR1 MGHRA and CDR2 YSYEKL. The CDR3, as DNA: TGCGCCAGCAGCCAGCCTCTAGCGGGGGGCCGGAATGAGCAGTTCTTC. Protein sequence: CASSQPLAGGRNEQFF.

This chain joins TRBV13 and TRBJ1-2; D remains ambiguous. From germline, CDR1 is PRHDT and CDR2 FYEKMQ (reference sequence). The V end was cut by 0 bases, the J end by 5 bases, with 13 bases between. CDR3 length equals 15 residues. CDR3 sequence: CASSLGLTAWYGYTF. The CDR3 nucleotides are TGTGCCAGCAGCTTAGGCCTAACTGCCTGGTATGGCTACACCTTC.

The chain joins TRBV7-2 to TRBJ2-1; D is ambiguous. Germline V CDR1 and CDR2: SGHTA, FQGNSA. Deletions cut 2 bases from V and 9 bases from J, with 8 bases between. The CDR3 length is 12 residues. The CDR3 bases are TGTGCCAGCAGCTTAATCGCGGCTGAGCAGTTCTTC. Encoded protein: CASSLIAAEQFF.